The T cell receptor beta chain under discussion was sequenced for a study of blood T cell repertoires in COVID-19. On the study more broadly: Acute-phase and convalescent COVID-19 samples originated in the United States, Italy and Spain. The cDNA or gDNA used as material had been derived from T cells, B-cell-depleted T cells, or PBMCs.

J gave up 6 bases and V 2 bases, and 7 bases lay outside the gene matches. CDR3 length equals 16 residues. CDR1 and CDR2 from the germline V gene are LGHNA and YSLEER. In the original analysis: For nucleated cells, counts were estimated from reference gene primer amplification. TCRdb keeps only in-frame clones here, not all; method: immunoSEQ multiplex PCR. The DNA was the basis for D and trimming; V, J and clone size are from that table. This table holds some 70,000 clones, around 90% found once. Input material: peripheral blood. The TCR was taken from a human donor in a cohort sampled during active COVID-19. The chain couples TRBV4-3 to TRBJ2-3; 11 nucleotides align to TRBD1. The CDR3 DNA reads TGCGCCAGCAGCCAATCCCGGGACAGGGGGGATGATACGCAGTATTTT. This codes for CASSQSRDRGDDTQYF.